What follows are 12 T cell receptor beta chains derived from one specimen sequenced in a study of shared clonotypes between healthy human individuals. Naive CD8 populations comprised CD45RO-negative cells positively selected for CCR7, excluding terminally differentiated effector memory CD45RA+ cells. Using immunoSEQ multiplex PCR, the repertoire was profiled, and TCRdb retains in-frame clones only, with some absent. Found here are about 580,000 clones, 95% to 98% of them singletons; the top ten hold 0.3%. Source material: naive CD8+ T cells sorted from blood. The receptor set was obtained from a man younger than 40 in good health.

V usage is TRBV29-1 and J usage is TRBJ2-7, with 11 bases matching TRBD2. CDR1 is SQVTM and CDR2 is ANQGSEA in the germline V gene. The V and J ends lost 4 bases and 4 bases, in that order; junction bases with no gene match: 6. CDR3 length: 14 residues. The CDR3: CSVVTSGSGYEQYF. The CDR3 nucleotides read TGCAGCGTTGTAACTAGCGGGAGTGGTTACGAGCAGTACTTC.

This clone was recorded only once. V gene TRBV19 combines with J gene TRBJ2-3; 11 bases are shared with TRBD2. Germline lookup yields CDR1 LNHDA and CDR2 SQIVND (reference sequence). The CDR3 runs to 16 residues. Unmatched junction bases numbered 7, after V lost 5 bases and J lost 3 bases. In DNA form, the CDR3 reads TGTGCCAGTAGTCCTAGCGGGAGGACTAGGACAGATACGCAGTATTTT. Its protein product is CASSPSGRTRTDTQYF.

This chain joins TRBV5-1 and TRBJ2-3, with D possibly TRBD1 on 5 matching bases. Germline lookup yields CDR1 SGHRS and CDR2 YFSETQ. V shed 4 bases and J shed 2 bases, with 17 bases lying between them. There are 16 residues in the CDR3. For the CDR3, the DNA is TGCGCCAGCAGCCCTCGGGCAACAGGAACCACAGATACGCAGTATTTT. Translated, it gives CASSPRATGTTDTQYF.

This clone was detected only a few times. The chain employs TRBV7-9 and TRBJ1-2; D is undetermined. The CDR3 spans 14 residues. V lost 5 bases to trimming and J lost 2 bases, with 12 bases between them. Looked up from germline, CDR1 is SEHNR and CDR2 is FQNEAQ (reference sequence). The CDR3 coding sequence is TGTGCCAGCAGCCGCCAGATCAGAAACTATGGCTACACCTTC. This translates into CASSRQIRNYGYTF.

The rearrangement uses TRBV7-9 and TRBJ2-1, with TRBD2 identical over 7 bases. The junction had 5 bases not matched to a gene; V was cut back by 4 bases and J by 5 bases. Germline CDR1 is SEHNR and CDR2 is FQNEAQ (reference sequence). The CDR3 is 14 amino acids. CDR3 nucleotides: TGTGCCAGCAGCTCCCGACTAGCCCACAATGAGCAGTTCTTC. Translated, it gives CASSSRLAHNEQFF.

The rearrangement uses TRBV7-9 and TRBJ1-4, with 12 bases identical to TRBD1. CDR1 is SEHNR, CDR2 FQNEAQ, per germline (reference sequence). J lost 5 bases, V lost 5 bases, and 12 bases had no gene match. The CDR3 is 18 amino acids. CDR3 sequence reads: CASSPSGTGGLMNEKLFF. CDR3 in DNA: TGTGCCAGCAGCCCTTCCGGGACAGGGGGCCTTATGAATGAAAAACTGTTTTTT.

The chain links TRBV28 to TRBJ2-7, with 10 bases matching TRBD2. CDR3 size: 15 residues. V lost 3 bases and J lost 2; bases outside the gene matches: 4. In germline, CDR1 is MDHEN, CDR2 SYDVKM. CDR3 in DNA: TGTGCCAGCAGTTTCCTTAGCGGGAGGCCCTACGAGCAGTACTTC. Protein sequence: CASSFLSGRPYEQYF.

CDR3: CSVALGGWQYF. In DNA form, the CDR3 reads TGCAGCGTTGCATTGGGGGGTTGGCAGTATTTT. J is TRBJ2-3 and V is TRBV29-1; a weak D match, TRBD2 (6 bases). Per the germline V gene, CDR1 is SQVTM and CDR2 is ANQGSEA. V lost 4 bases, J lost 11 bases, and 13 bases lay in between. The CDR3 is 11 amino acids.

The chain couples TRBV28 to TRBJ2-1, with D possibly TRBD2 on 5 matching bases. V dropped 5 bases and J dropped 4 bases, with 9 bases sitting between them. There are 13 residues in the CDR3. Germline V gene lookup returns CDR1 MDHEN and CDR2 SYDVKM. DNA of the CDR3: TGTGCCAGCAGTGACGGGGTATACAATGAGCAGTTCTTC. It specifies CASSDGVYNEQFF.

In regard to this clone: The sample carries other DNA sequences with the same CDR3. This sequence joins TRBV4-1 and TRBJ2-7, with 12 bases fitting TRBD2. Germline V lookup: CDR1 MGHRA, CDR2 YSYEKL. The CDR3 totals 15 residues. The junction had 0 bases not matched to a gene; V was cut back by 1 base and J by 2 bases. The CDR3 reads CASSQGLAGAYEQYF. The CDR3, as DNA: TGCGCCAGCAGCCAAGGACTAGCGGGAGCCTACGAGCAGTACTTC.

About this clone itself: Other DNA sequences in the sample encode the same CDR3. The V call is TRBV28, the J call TRBJ2-7, with D uncertain. The V gene's germline CDR1 is MDHEN and CDR2 SYDVKM. V lost 2 bases and J lost 4, with 6 bases in between. CDR3 length: 12 residues. CDR3 in amino acids: CASSLGTYEQYF. CDR3 nucleotides: TGTGCCAGCAGTTTAGGAACATACGAGCAGTACTTC.

This clone was observed once. The sample has other DNA sequences that encode this CDR3 too. This chain uses TRBV6-5 with TRBJ1-5; no clear D. Germline CDR1 reads MNHEY; CDR2 reads SVGAGI. The CDR3 is made up of 12 amino acids. V lost 4 bases, J lost 4 bases, and 5 bases lay in between. The CDR3 spells CASSFPNQPQHF. CDR3 in DNA: TGTGCCAGCAGTTTCCCGAATCAGCCCCAGCATTTT.